These T cell receptor beta chains were read from a single sample in a study of radiation and T cells in renal cell carcinoma. Sequencing used immunoSEQ multiplex PCR; TCRdb keeps in-frame clones, though not all of them. The table includes around 100,000 clones, about 79% detected once. The starting material was blood, obtained from a patient whose treatment included radiotherapy and nephrectomy. These TCRs come from a man between 60 and 70 years old with renal cell carcinoma. Each CDR3 is given with its conserved first and last residue. D genes are given only for firm matches. Size tells how often a clone was seen (once, few, many) or the class of an expanded clone, and some rows leave it out.

size	J	V	D	DNA	CDR3
-	TRBJ2-3	TRBV29-1	TRBD1	TGCAGCGTTGAACGACAGGGTGGTCCAGATACGCAGTATTTT	CSVERQGGPDTQYF
-	TRBJ2-5	TRBV7-7	-	TGTGCCAGCAGCTTACCTAGCTGGACCAAAGAGACCCAGTACTTC	CASSLPSWTKETQYF
-	TRBJ1-1	TRBV9	-	TGTGCCAGCAGCGTCGGGGGAGCGAACACTGAAGCTTTCTTT	CASSVGGANTEAFF
-	TRBJ1-2	TRBV7-2	-	TGTGCCAGCAGCCCCGGGATCTTCGGTGGCTACACCTTC	CASSPGIFGGYTF
once	TRBJ2-1	TRBV20-1	-	TGCAGTGCTGCACCCTCCAGTGAGCAGTTCTTC	CSAAPSSEQFF
-	TRBJ1-2	TRBV29-1	-	TGCAGCGTTACCGGGGACGGCGTTAACTATGGCTACACCTTC	CSVTGDGVNYGYTF
-	TRBJ2-7	TRBV6-5	TRBD1	TGTGCCAGCAGTTACGCGGGACAGGCCTCCTACGAGCAGTACTTC	CASSYAGQASYEQYF
-	TRBJ1-2	TRBV6-5	-	TGTGCCAGCAGTTACGAGGGGACACATGGCTACACCTTC	CASSYEGTHGYTF
once	TRBJ2-1	TRBV5-1	-	TGCGCCAGCAGCTTAGGCCCAAAGAATCTAAACAATGAGCAGTTCTTC	CASSLGPKNLNNEQFF
few	TRBJ2-2	TRBV18	-	TGTGCCAGCTCACCTGAGGCTTTGACCGGGGAGCTGTTTTTT	CASSPEALTGELFF
once	TRBJ1-2	TRBV4-2	TRBD1	TGTGCCAGCAGCCAACCCGGGACAGCGAACTATGGCTACACCTTC	CASSQPGTANYGYTF
-	TRBJ2-2	TRBV7-2	-	TGTGCCAGCAGCTTAGCTAGCGGGAACACCGGGGAGCTGTTTTTT	CASSLASGNTGELFF
-	TRBJ2-5	TRBV5-1	-	TGCGCCAGCAGCTTGGCATTGAGCCAAGAGACCCAGTACTTC	CASSLALSQETQYF
-	TRBJ2-7	TRBV14	-	TGTGCCAGCAGTCAAGATCCCTACGAGCAGTACTTC	CASSQDPYEQYF
-	TRBJ2-3	TRBV9	-	TGTGCCAGCAGCGTAGGTGTGGGGGCGAACACAGATACGCAGTATTTT	CASSVGVGANTDTQYF
-	TRBJ1-1	TRBV10-3	-	TGTGCCACTTTAGACAGATTGAACACTGAAGCTTTCTTT	CATLDRLNTEAFF
-	TRBJ1-2	TRBV9	-	TGTGCCAGCAGCGGAGGGGAGGGCGGTCAAGGCTACACCTTC	CASSGGEGGQGYTF
-	TRBJ2-7	TRBV5-1	TRBD2	TGCGCCAGCGCGACGGGACTAGCGGGGATTGAGCAGTACTTC	CASATGLAGIEQYF
-	TRBJ1-1	TRBV28	-	TGTGCCAGCAGACCCCTCGGCAGGGAAGTAACTGAAGCTTTCTTT	CASRPLGREVTEAFF
-	TRBJ2-1	TRBV10-3	TRBD2	TGTGCCATCAAAACCACGGGGGGCTACAATGAGCAGTTCTTC	CAIKTTGGYNEQFF
-	TRBJ2-7	TRBV11-2	TRBD2	TGTGCCAGCAGCCCGGGACTAGCGGGGGTCTACGAGCAGTACTTC	CASSPGLAGVYEQYF
-	TRBJ2-2	TRBV6-5	-	TGTGCCAGCAGTTACTCAGGGGACCTGAACACCGGGGAGCTGTTTTTT	CASSYSGDLNTGELFF
-	TRBJ2-3	TRBV28	-	TGTGCCAGCCCCCCCGAGGCCCTAGCGTCGGATACGCAGTATTTT	CASPPEALASDTQYF
-	TRBJ2-7	TRBV19	TRBD1	TGTGCCAGTAGTCCGGGGACAGGGAGCTACGAGCAGTACTTC	CASSPGTGSYEQYF
-	TRBJ2-3	TRBV27	TRBD2	TGTGCCAGCAGATTAGGACTAGTCGAGGCAGATACGCAGTATTTT	CASRLGLVEADTQYF